This T cell receptor (beta chain) was observed in a study of cytomegalovirus exposure and HLA in healthy donors. In regard to this clone: Its antigen remains unidentified.

Germline V lookup: CDR1 LNHDA, CDR2 SQIVND (reference sequence). CDR3 length: 16 residues. V was clipped by 3 bases and J by 1 base; unmatched bases: 0. Study results and caveats: Specificity for CMV antigens was confirmed in vitro for a few of the CMV-associated chains. Follow-up analysis seemed to connect common viral pathogens with several of the most significant clusters identified. The study flagged 150 to 200 TCR beta chains as cytomegalovirus-associated.

With 60 Vbeta and 13 Jbeta primers, the PCR was carried out. Assay used: immunoSEQ multiplex PCR; TCRdb lists only in-frame clones, some missing. The sample holds some 99,000 clones; around 73% are singletons and the top ten take 1.2%. The clonotype originates from a female donor in good health and CMV-seronegative. The chain carries TRBV19 and TRBJ2-5; 15 bases match TRBD2. Material for sequencing was PBMCs. CDR3 residues: CASSMGLAGGQETQYF. The CDR3 coding sequence is TGTGCCAGTAGTATGGGACTAGCGGGAGGCCAAGAGACCCAGTACTTC.